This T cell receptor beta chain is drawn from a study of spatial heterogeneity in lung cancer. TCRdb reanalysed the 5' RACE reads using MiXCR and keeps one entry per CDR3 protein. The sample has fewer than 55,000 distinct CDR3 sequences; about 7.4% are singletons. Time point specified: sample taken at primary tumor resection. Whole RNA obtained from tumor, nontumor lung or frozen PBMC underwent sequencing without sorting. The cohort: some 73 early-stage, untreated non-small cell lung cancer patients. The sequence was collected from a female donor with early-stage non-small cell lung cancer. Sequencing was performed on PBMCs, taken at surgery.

The CDR3 region is CAIRARDSEKLFF. Here the CDR3 DNA reads TGTGCCATCAGGGCCCGAGACAGCGAAAAACTGTTTTTT. V gene TRBV10-3 combines with J gene TRBJ1-4; perhaps TRBD1 as D (5 bases). Germline V lookup: CDR1 ENHRY, CDR2 SYGVKD. V lost 6 bases and J lost 8, with 13 bases in between. This CDR3 is built from 13 residues.